A single sample is the source of the 11 T cell receptor beta chains below, sequenced in a study of cytomegalovirus exposure and HLA in healthy donors. Produced via immunoSEQ multiplex PCR; TCRdb's table is partial and in-frame only. This sample has fewer than 200,000 clones, with roughly 86% found just once. Sequenced input: PBMCs. The receptors here all came from a man aged 25-45 years in good health and CMV-seropositive.

The chain carries TRBV13 and TRBJ2-2; D gene uncertain. Trimming pared 5 bases from V and 1 base from J, leaving 5 bases between. Germline CDR1 reads PRHDT; CDR2 reads FYEKMQ (reference sequence). The CDR3 covers 13 residues. The CDR3 sequence is CASSRMNTGELFF. The CDR3 DNA reads as TGTGCCAGCAGCCGTATGAACACCGGGGAGCTGTTTTTT.

This chain joins TRBV7-9 and TRBJ2-7; D perhaps matches TRBD2 (6 bases). The CDR3 covers 13 residues. Trimming removed 5 bases from V and 2 bases from J, with 10 bases in between. Germline V lookup: CDR1 SEHNR, CDR2 FQNEAQ (reference sequence). Here the CDR3 DNA reads TGTGCCAGCAGCCCCGGACTACCCTACGAGCAGTACTTC. This gives the protein CASSPGLPYEQYF.

This CDR3 reads CASSIGTGRQPQHF. In nucleotides, the CDR3 is TGTGCCAGTAGTATAGGTACAGGGAGGCAGCCCCAGCATTTT. The chain carries TRBV19 and TRBJ1-5; the D gene is possibly TRBD1 (6 bases). Trimming stripped 1 base from V and 7 bases from J, with 11 bases between. The CDR3 length is 14 residues. Germline V lookup: CDR1 LNHDA, CDR2 SQIVND (reference sequence).

The chain uses TRBV18 and TRBJ2-1; D remains ambiguous. The CDR3 has 13 amino acids. CDR1 and CDR2 (germline): KGHSH, LQKENI. V was pared by 2 bases and J by 7 bases, with 9 bases between. The CDR3 is CASSPWDTNEQFF. CDR3 in DNA: TGTGCCAGCTCACCATGGGATACTAATGAGCAGTTCTTC. Variable domain in full (rest from reference TRBV18 and TRBJ2-1): NAGVMQNPRHLVRRRGQEARLRCSPMKGHSHVYWYRQLPEEGLKFMVYLQKENIIDESGMPKERFSAEFPKEGPSILRIQQVVRGDSAAYFCASSPWDTNEQFFGPGTRLTVL.

This clone was counted a single time. The gene calls are TRBV5-6 and TRBJ2-1; 7 nucleotides line up with TRBD1. The J segment lost 8 bases and the V segment lost 0 bases, leaving 5 bases of the junction unmatched. Germline lookup yields CDR1 SGHDT and CDR2 YYEEEE. The CDR3 runs 14 residues. CDR3 nucleotide sequence: TGTGCCAGCAGCTTGGGACTTCAGGGGGATGAGCAGTTCTTC. Amino acid sequence: CASSLGLQGDEQFF. Complete variable domain (other parts from reference TRBV5-6 and TRBJ2-1): DAGVTQSPTHLIKTRGQQVTLRCSPKSGHDTVSWYQQALGQGPQFIFQYYEEEERQRGNFPDRFSGHQFPNYSSELNVNALLLGDSALYLCASSLGLQGDEQFFGPGTRLTVL.

The chain recombines TRBV6-1 with TRBJ1-5, with 9 bases that match TRBD1. This CDR3 is built from 17 residues. CDR1 is MNHNS, CDR2 SASEGT, per germline. V lost 2 bases, J lost 9 bases, and 14 bases stayed unmatched. The CDR3 DNA reads TGTGCCAGCAGTGAACAGGGCCCCGGGACAGGGTTTTGGCCCCAGCATTTT. It translates to CASSEQGPGTGFWPQHF.

This chain connects TRBV2 to TRBJ1-6; 7 bases match TRBD1. CDR1 SNHLY and CDR2 FYNNEI come from the germline V gene. Trimming cost V 4 bases and J 8 bases; bases outside gene matches: 11. The CDR3 sequence is 16 residues long. CDR3 amino acids: CASSADRETVDSPLHF. CDR3 nucleotide sequence: TGTGCCAGCAGTGCTGACAGGGAAACTGTGGATTCACCCCTCCACTTT.

J is TRBJ1-3 and V is TRBV30; D not certain. The CDR3 extends over 14 amino acids. The V gene's germline CDR1 is GTSNPN and CDR2 SVGIG (reference sequence). Trimming cost V 0 bases and J 0 bases, with 6 bases left between them. The CDR3: CAWSVQHSGNTIYF. The CDR3 nucleotides are TGTGCCTGGAGTGTACAACACTCTGGAAACACCATATATTTT.

The chain combines TRBV7-4 with TRBJ2-7, with TRBD2 matching over 8 bases. CDR1 and CDR2 from the germline V gene are SGHVT and SQSDAQ. The CDR3 is made up of 13 amino acids. V was clipped by 10 bases and J by 5 bases; unmatched bases: 10. The CDR3 nucleotides are TGTGCCACGACGGGAGGGACTGTCGACGAGCAGTACTTC. It specifies CATTGGTVDEQYF.

The rearrangement links TRBV5-6 to TRBJ1-5, with D hard to call. V was clipped by 0 bases and J by 7 bases, with 14 bases between them. This CDR3 contains 15 residues. Germline V gives CDR1 SGHDT, CDR2 YYEEEE. CDR3 nucleotides: TGTGCCAGCAGCTTGGGTTTGGGAAAGGTCCAGCCCCAGCATTTT. It translates to CASSLGLGKVQPQHF. Supplemented by reference TRBV5-6 and TRBJ1-5, the full variable domain reads DAGVTQSPTHLIKTRGQQVTLRCSPKSGHDTVSWYQQALGQGPQFIFQYYEEEERQRGNFPDRFSGHQFPNYSSELNVNALLLGDSALYLCASSLGLGKVQPQHFGDGTRLSIL.

This clone came up a few times. This chain connects TRBV5-1 to TRBJ1-3; D gene ambiguous. Germline lookup yields CDR1 SGHRS and CDR2 YFSETQ. The V end lost 4 bases, the J end lost 0 bases, and 8 bases lay between the germline ends. The CDR3 runs 14 residues. The CDR3 spells CASSPGSSGNTIYF. The CDR3 nucleotides read TGCGCCAGCAGCCCCGGGAGCTCTGGAAACACCATATATTTT.